These 3 T cell receptor beta chains share one sample of origin, sequenced in a study of cytomegalovirus exposure and HLA in healthy donors. Profiled with immunoSEQ multiplex PCR; TCRdb holds only in-frame clones, not every one. Found here are under 100,000 clones, 85% to 95% of them singletons; the top ten hold about 0.7%. Input material: PBMCs. Receptor source: a woman aged 18 to 35 in good health and CMV-seronegative.

The chain recombines TRBV15 with TRBJ1-3, with 7 bases identical to TRBD1. This CDR3 has 13 residues. Germline-derived CDR1 and CDR2 are LNHNV and YYDKDF (reference sequence). V lost 3 bases and J lost 16; bases outside the gene matches: 12. This chain's CDR3 is CATSRGSGQANYF. The CDR3 coding sequence is TGTGCCACCAGCAGGGGCTCCGGACAGGCTAATTATTTT.

The table lists this clone with a count of one. In nucleotides, the CDR3 is TGTGCCAGCAGTTACTCGAGACAGGGCAATGAGCAGTTCTTC. It is translated as CASSYSRQGNEQFF. V gene TRBV6-5 combines with J gene TRBJ2-1; TRBD1 agrees at 7 bases. The V gene's germline CDR1 is MNHEY and CDR2 SVGAGI. Trimming cost V 0 bases and J 6 bases; bases outside gene matches: 2. This CDR3 contains 14 residues.

The chain recombines TRBV12-5 with TRBJ2-2; D is undetermined. This CDR3 comprises 13 residues. V was clipped by 5 bases and J by 5 bases, with 9 bases between them. The germline gives CDR1 LGHNT, CDR2 FRNRAP. The CDR3 is CASGTLRTGELFF. DNA for the CDR3: TGTGCTAGTGGTACCCTGAGGACCGGGGAGCTGTTTTTT.